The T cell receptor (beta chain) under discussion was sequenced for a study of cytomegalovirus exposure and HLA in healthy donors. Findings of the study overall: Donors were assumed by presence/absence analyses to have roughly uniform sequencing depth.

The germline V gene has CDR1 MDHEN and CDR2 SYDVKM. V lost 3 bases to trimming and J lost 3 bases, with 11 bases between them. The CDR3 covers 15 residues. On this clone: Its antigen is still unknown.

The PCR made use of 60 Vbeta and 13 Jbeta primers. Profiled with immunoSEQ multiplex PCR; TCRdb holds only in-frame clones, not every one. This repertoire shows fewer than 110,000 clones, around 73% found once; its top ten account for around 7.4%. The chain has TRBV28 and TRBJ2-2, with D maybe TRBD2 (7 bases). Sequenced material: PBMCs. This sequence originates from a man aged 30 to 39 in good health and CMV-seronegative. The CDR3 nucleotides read TGTGCCAGCAGTTTGATGGGGGGGCACACCGGGGAGCTGTTTTTT. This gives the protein CASSLMGGHTGELFF.